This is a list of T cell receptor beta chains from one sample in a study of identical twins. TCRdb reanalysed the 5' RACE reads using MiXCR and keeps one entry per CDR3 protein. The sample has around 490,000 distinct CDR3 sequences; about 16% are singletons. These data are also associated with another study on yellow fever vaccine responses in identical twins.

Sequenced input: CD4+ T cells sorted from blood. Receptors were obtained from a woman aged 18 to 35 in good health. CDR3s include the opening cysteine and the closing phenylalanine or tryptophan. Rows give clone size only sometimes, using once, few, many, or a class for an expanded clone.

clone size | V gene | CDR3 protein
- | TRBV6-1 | CASSEEWAFF
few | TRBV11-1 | CASSLAELNTQYF
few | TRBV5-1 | CASSLTGYQETQYF
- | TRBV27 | CASSLSGNPDTQYF
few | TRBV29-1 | CSVWSPGELFF
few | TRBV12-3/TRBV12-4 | CASRLSGRAGETQYF
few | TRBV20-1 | CSAFTRDRVIDTQYF
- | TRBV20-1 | CSARVGVQRDYTF
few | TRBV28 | CASSSQGWPYGYTF
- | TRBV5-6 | CASSYSGAFEKLFF
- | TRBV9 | CASSVASRLAGEGEQFF
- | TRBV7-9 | CASSLQGQVNTEAFF
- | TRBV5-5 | CASSPRDRPYTEAFF
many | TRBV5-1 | CASSLDPGGPNEQFF
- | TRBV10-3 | CAISESAPQRTGELFF
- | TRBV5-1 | CASSPDYSGRLYNEQFF
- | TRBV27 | CASKPGGAGNEQFF
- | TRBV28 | CASRAGLYNEQFF
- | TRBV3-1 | CASTKGREGTNEQFF
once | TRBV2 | CASSEAPSGGAGEQFF
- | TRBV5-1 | CASSLVWDRGDNYGYTF
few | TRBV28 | CASSFRILAKNIQYF
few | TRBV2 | CARNTGGDTGELFF
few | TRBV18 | CASSPPSGGETQYF
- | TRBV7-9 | CASSRFEGAGVNTEAFF
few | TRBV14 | CASSQGLGRNTDTQYF
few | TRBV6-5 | CASSYGVKGGSPLHF
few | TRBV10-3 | CAISDRDLGAANSPLHF
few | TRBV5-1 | CASSPDRGPPLHF
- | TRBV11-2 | CASSLGGLTQYF
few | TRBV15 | CATSKPPGGQMTDTQYF
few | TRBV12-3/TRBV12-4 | CASSLMGQGGVYF
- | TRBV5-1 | CASSLAWENEQFF
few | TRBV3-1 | CASRMDAQETQYF
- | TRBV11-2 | CASSLGQGMAEQFF
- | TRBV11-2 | CASSFWPPEQFF
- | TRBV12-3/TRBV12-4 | CASSFSPGTGSIFRHGNTIYF
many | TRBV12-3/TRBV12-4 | CASSSPRKLFF
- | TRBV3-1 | CASSQDGPGGIQETQYF
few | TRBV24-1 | CATSDWASYEQYF
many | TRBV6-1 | CASSARFSYEQYF
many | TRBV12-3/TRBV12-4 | CASSRPTEGGTGELFF
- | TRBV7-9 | CASSFVQTAPNNLHF
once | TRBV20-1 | CSAREDSNEQYF
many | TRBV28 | CASSYGGSYEQYF
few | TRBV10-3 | CAISVQGYGYTF
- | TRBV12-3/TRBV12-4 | CASSSIRGPQHF
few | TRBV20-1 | CSAGASPDRALSTDTQYF
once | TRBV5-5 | CASSLAFGTAHTGELFF
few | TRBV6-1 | CASSRMSANTGELFF
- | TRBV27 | CASSSLSTSGARKTQYF
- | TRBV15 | CATSNGQGVYEQYF
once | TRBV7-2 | CASSLAWSRDTQYF